This T cell receptor beta chain is drawn from a study of blood T cell repertoires in COVID-19. V dropped 4 bases and J dropped 6; count of bases not matched to a gene: 10. In germline, CDR1 is SGHRS, CDR2 YFSETQ. This CDR3 is 16 amino acids long. The method was immunoSEQ multiplex PCR; TCRdb's version includes in-frame clones alone and lacks a portion of them. The repertoire holds roughly 320,000 clones, with 70% to 90% as singletons. The clonotype originates from a man aged 25-45 years who had recovered from COVID-19. The specimen sequenced was PBMCs or T cells enriched from blood (not recorded which). The chain uses TRBV5-1 and TRBJ2-1; TRBD2 matches 10 bases. CDR3: CASSPHLAGVVNEQFF. The CDR3, as DNA: TGCGCCAGCAGCCCCCACCTAGCGGGAGTGGTCAATGAGCAGTTCTTC. The full variable domain, with the rest looked up from reference TRBV5-1 and TRBJ2-1, is KAGVTQTPRYLIKTRGQQVTLSCSPISGHRSVSWYQQTPGQGLQFLFEYFSETQRNKGNFPGRFSGRQFSNSRSEMNVSTLELGDSALYLCASSPHLAGVVNEQFFGPGTRLTVL.